Reported below is one TCR beta chain. The antigen it recognizes is unknown. Per-base quality was not reported, and no clone a single base away is much larger than it. Cut back by 3 bases and 7 bases, the V and J ends lie 17 bases apart. Taken from cysteine to phenylalanine, the CDR3 has 15 residues. Of the read, only the CDR3 DNA is kept; its 45 bases are in frame from base 1. CDR1 and CDR2, looked up from the germline V gene, are SGHRS and YFSETQ. This sample is drawn from a study of beta chain features in type 1 diabetes (dated by TCRdb to 2017 to 2018). Some background on the complete study: Patients and healthy donors did not differ in mean age, gender distribution, total cell number or subset yield. A total of over 95,000,000 sorted cells were examined across all samples, and RNA yield correlated strongly with the number of cells per subset. In the study, TCRB repertoires of sorted circulating CD4+ T cell subsets from recently diagnosed type 1 diabetes patients were compared with those of matched healthy donors. Naive and central memory subsets were obtained from all 30 or so donors, but regulatory and stem cell-like memory subsets were isolated from only 8 patients and roughly eight healthy donors. Broader findings and caveats from the paper: In all four CD4+ subsets, TCRB CDR3 length was moderately but significantly shorter in type 1 diabetes patients. Because cDNA was sequenced instead of genomic DNA, highly expressing activated cells could be over-represented, though the groups showed no difference in activation or CD3 levels. Naive, central memory and regulatory TCRB repertoires appeared to be more similar among patients than among healthy donors. PCR might favor shorter templates, but patient and control samples were amplified and corrected together, so any skew would affect both groups equally. Fewer insertions and more nucleotide deletions at VDJ recombination sites were observed in patients with type 1 diabetes, implying thymic rearrangement abnormalities. Because the HLA sub-analyses included only small numbers of individuals, any influence of HLA type on TCRB rearrangement was left unresolved.

The entire amount of isolated RNA was reverse transcribed using the High Capacity cDNA Reverse Transcription Kit, so the sequenced TCRB transcripts were expressed ones. Deep immunoSEQ sequencing was applied to naive, central memory and regulatory T cell samples, giving an average of approximately 3.8 million total reads per sample. After sorted cells were lysed in RLT buffer, RNA was extracted with DNase-treated RNeasy Micro or Mini kits, with the choice depending on cell number. To prevent cross-contamination, each cell subset was processed individually, whereas patient and healthy donor samples were processed jointly. The immunoSEQ multiplex PCR was used to amplify TCRB sequences from cDNA, yielding 87-bp fragments that span the CDR3 region. Sequencing of the amplicons was performed on the Illumina HiSeq platform. As for the authors' bioinformatics: Synthetic template baselines were used to correct PCR bias computationally, reads within Hamming distance 2 were collapsed, and singletons that could not be merged were discarded. Reads were aligned against IMGT to assign V, D and J genes, CDR3 length and insertions or deletions at six rearrangement sites. Clonotype counts were normalized to sorted cell number within each subset before computing true diversity and Gini coefficients with the tcR R package. The overlap coefficient, calculated on TCRB nucleotide sequences, was used to quantify repertoire sharing. TCRdb took over this immuneACCESS table, retaining in-frame rearrangements with V and J assigned. Such tables are incomplete; in checked studies, under half of the missing clones stem from an unresolved V gene, and the remainder is unexplained. That table supplies the V and J calls and clone size; D and trimming were determined from the DNA. The sample data list roughly 350,000 clones, and around 10% of these were observed just once. 0.6% of the sample lies in the top ten.

A single peripheral blood draw of 90 to 150 mL on average was collected from each donor into heparinised tubes. A BD FACSAria II and a panel including CD45RO, CCR7, CD25, CD127, CD95 and CD27 were used to sort naive, central memory, regulatory and stem cell-like memory CD4+ T cells. A purity above 95% was achieved for all sorted populations. PBMCs were separated immediately by Lymphoprep density gradient centrifugation and were stained directly, without being cultured. To minimize batch effects, samples were stained and sorted in pairs, one healthy donor with one patient per experiment. Sequences were obtained from central memory CD4+ T cells from blood. The TCR comes from a young man with type 1 diabetes. This chain joins TRBV5-1 to TRBJ2-1; the D gene could be TRBD1 or TRBD2, each one agreeing over 5 bases. The DNA sequence is as follows: TGCGCCAGCAGCTCAACCTCCTTGGGGGTTAATGAGCAGTTCTTC. Translation gives CASSSTSLGVNEQFF.